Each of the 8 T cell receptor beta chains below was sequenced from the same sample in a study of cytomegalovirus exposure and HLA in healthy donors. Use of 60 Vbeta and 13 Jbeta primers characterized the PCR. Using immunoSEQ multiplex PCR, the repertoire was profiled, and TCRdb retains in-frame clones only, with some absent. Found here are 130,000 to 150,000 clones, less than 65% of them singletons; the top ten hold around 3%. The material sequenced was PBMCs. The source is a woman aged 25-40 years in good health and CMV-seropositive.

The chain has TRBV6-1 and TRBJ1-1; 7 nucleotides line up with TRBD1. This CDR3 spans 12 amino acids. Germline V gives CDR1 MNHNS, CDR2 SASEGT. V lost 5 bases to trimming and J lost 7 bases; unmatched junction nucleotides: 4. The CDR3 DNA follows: TGTGCCAGCAGTCTTTGGGACAGTGAAGCTTTCTTT. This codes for CASSLWDSEAFF.

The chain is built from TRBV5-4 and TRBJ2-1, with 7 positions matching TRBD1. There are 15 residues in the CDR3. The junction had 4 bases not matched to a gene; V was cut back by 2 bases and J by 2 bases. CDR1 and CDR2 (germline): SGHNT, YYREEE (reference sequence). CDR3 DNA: TGTGCCAGCAGCTTTGACAGGGAGACCTACAATGAGCAGTTCTTC. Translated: CASSFDRETYNEQFF. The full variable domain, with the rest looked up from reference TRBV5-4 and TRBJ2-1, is ETGVTQSPTHLIKTRGQQVTLRCSSQSGHNTVSWYQQALGQGPQFIFQYYREEENGRGNFPPRFSGLQFPNYSSELNVNALELDDSALYLCASSFDRETYNEQFFGPGTRLTVL.

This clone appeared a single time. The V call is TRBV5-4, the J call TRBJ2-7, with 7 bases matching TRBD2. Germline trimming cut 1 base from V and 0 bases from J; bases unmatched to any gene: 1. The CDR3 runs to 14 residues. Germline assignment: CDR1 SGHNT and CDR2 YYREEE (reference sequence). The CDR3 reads CASSLWGGSYEQYF. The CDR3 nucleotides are TGTGCCAGCAGCTTGTGGGGGGGCTCCTACGAGCAGTACTTC.

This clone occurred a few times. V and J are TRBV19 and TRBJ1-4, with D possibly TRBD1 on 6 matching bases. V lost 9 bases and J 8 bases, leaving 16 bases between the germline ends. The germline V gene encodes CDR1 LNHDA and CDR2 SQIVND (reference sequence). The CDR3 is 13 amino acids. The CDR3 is CASEKGVGEKLFF. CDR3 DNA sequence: TGTGCCAGCGAGAAGGGGGTTGGCGAAAAACTGTTTTTT.

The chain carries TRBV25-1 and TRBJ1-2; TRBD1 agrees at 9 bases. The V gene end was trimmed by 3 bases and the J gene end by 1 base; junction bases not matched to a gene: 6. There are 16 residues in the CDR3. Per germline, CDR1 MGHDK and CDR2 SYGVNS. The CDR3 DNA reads TGTGCCAGCAGTGAGTTGGGGGACAGGGATAACTATGGCTACACCTTC. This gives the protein CASSELGDRDNYGYTF.

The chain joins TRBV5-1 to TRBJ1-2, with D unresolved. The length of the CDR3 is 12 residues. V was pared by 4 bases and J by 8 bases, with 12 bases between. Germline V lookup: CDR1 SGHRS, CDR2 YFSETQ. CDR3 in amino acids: CASSATIGGYTF. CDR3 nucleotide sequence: TGCGCCAGCAGCGCAACCATCGGGGGCTACACCTTC. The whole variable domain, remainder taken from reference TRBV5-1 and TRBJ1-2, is KAGVTQTPRYLIKTRGQQVTLSCSPISGHRSVSWYQQTPGQGLQFLFEYFSETQRNKGNFPGRFSGRQFSNSRSEMNVSTLELGDSALYLCASSATIGGYTFGSGTRLTVV.

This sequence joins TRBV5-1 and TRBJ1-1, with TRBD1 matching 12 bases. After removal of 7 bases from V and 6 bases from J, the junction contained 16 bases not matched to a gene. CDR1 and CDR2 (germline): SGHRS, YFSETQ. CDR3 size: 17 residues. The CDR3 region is CASHAGGGQGAIAEAFF. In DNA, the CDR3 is TGCGCCAGCCACGCTGGGGGGGGACAGGGGGCAATCGCTGAAGCTTTCTTT.

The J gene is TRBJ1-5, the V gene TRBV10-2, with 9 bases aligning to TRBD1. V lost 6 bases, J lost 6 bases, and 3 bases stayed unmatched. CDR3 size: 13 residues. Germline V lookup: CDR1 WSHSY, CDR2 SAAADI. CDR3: CASREQGAQPQHF. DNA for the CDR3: TGCGCCAGCAGGGAACAGGGGGCTCAGCCCCAGCATTTT.